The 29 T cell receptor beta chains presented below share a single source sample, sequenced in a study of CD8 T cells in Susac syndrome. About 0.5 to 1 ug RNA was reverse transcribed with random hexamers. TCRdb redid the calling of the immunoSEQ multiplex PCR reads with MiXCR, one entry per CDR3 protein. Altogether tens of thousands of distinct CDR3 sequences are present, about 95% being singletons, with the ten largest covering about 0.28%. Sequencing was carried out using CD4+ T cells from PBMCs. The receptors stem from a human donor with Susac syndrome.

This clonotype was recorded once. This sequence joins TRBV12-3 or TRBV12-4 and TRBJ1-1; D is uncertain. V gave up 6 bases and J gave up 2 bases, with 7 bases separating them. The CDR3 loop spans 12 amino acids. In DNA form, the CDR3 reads TGTGCCAGCAGGATGGGCAACACTGAAGCTTTCTTT. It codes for CASRMGNTEAFF.

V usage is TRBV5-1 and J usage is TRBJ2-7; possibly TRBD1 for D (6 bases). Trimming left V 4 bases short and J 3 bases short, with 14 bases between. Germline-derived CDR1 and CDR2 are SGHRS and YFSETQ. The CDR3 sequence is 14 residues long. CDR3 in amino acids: CASSPDSLSYEQYF. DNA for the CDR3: TGCGCCAGCAGCCCGGACAGTCTCAGCTACGAGCAGTACTTC.

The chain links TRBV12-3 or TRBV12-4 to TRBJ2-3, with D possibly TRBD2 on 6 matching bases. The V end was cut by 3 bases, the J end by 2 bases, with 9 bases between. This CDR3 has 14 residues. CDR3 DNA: TGTGCCAGCAGTTTTGCGGGGTTCACAGATACGCAGTATTTT. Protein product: CASSFAGFTDTQYF.

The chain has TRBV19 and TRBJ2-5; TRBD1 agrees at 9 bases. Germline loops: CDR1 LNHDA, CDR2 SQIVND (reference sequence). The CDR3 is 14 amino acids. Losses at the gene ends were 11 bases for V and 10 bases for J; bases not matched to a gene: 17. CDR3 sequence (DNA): TGTGCCTCTTCTCCGGGACAGGGCCCAATGGGCCAGTACTTC. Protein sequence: CASSPGQGPMGQYF.

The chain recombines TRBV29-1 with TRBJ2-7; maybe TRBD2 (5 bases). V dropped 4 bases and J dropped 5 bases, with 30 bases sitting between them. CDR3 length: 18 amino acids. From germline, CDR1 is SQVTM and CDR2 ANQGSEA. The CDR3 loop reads CSVVGHIREQPLSNEQYF. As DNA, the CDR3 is TGCAGCGTTGTAGGGCACATTCGGGAACAACCATTATCGAACGAGCAGTACTTC.

The CDR3 is CASSVTGMSTNEKLFF. The CDR3 nucleotides are TGTGCCAGCAGCGTTACAGGGATGTCAACTAATGAAAAACTGTTTTTT. V usage is TRBV9 and J usage is TRBJ1-4; the D gene is possibly TRBD1 (6 bases). Trimming shortened V by 2 bases and J by 0 bases, and 11 bases separated the two germline ends. The CDR3 runs to 16 residues. Germline V lookup: CDR1 SGDLS, CDR2 YYNGEE.

This CDR3 is CASSGTGGSGGEQYF. The CDR3 nucleotides read TGTGCCAGCAGTGGGACAGGGGGCTCGGGGGGCGAGCAGTACTTC. The chain uses TRBV2 and TRBJ2-7; TRBD1 agrees at 11 bases. CDR1 SNHLY and CDR2 FYNNEI come from the germline V gene. This CDR3 spans 15 amino acids. J lost 6 bases, V lost 4 bases, and 8 bases had no gene match.

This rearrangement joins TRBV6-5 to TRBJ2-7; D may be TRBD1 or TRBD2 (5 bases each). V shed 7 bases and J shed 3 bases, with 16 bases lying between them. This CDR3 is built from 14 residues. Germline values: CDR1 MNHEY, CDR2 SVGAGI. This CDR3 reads CASKLGRDVYEQYF. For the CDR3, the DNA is TGTGCCAGCAAACTCGGACGGGACGTCTACGAGCAGTACTTC.

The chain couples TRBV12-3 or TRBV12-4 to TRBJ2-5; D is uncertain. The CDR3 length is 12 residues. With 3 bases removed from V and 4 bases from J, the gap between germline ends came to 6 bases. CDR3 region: CASSLTGETQYF. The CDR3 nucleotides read TGTGCCAGCAGTTTGACGGGAGAGACCCAGTACTTC.

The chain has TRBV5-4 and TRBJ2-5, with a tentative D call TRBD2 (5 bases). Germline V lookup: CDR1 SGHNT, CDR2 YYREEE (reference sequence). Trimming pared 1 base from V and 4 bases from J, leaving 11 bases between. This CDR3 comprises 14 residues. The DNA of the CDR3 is TGTGCCAGCAGCTTGAAGCAGCGGCGAGAGACCCAGTACTTC. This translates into CASSLKQRRETQYF. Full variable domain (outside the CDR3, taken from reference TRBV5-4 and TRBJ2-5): ETGVTQSPTHLIKTRGQQVTLRCSSQSGHNTVSWYQQALGQGPQFIFQYYREEENGRGNFPPRFSGLQFPNYSSELNVNALELDDSALYLCASSLKQRRETQYFGPGTRLLVL.

This CDR3 reads CASSETSGGNEQFF. In nucleotides, the CDR3 is TGTGCCAGCAGTGAAACCAGCGGGGGCAATGAGCAGTTCTTC. The V and J genes are TRBV2 and TRBJ2-1; TRBD2 matches 8 bases. The J segment lost 6 bases and the V segment lost 2 bases, leaving 3 bases of the junction unmatched. The germline CDR1 and CDR2 sequences are SNHLY and FYNNEI. This CDR3 is built from 14 residues.

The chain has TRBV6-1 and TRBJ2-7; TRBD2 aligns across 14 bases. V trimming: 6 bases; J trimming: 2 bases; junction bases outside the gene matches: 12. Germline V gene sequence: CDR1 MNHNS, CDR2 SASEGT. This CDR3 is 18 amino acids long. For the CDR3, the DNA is TGTGCCAGCAGACCCTTGAGGACTAGCGGGGGGCCCACCTACGAGCAGTACTTC. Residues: CASRPLRTSGGPTYEQYF.

The CDR3: CASSERGTGANVLTF. In nucleotides, the CDR3 is TGTGCCAGCAGTGAACGGGGAACCGGGGCCAACGTCCTGACTTTC. The J gene is TRBJ2-6, the V gene TRBV2; possible D gene TRBD2, 5 bases. The CDR3 covers 15 residues. With 2 bases removed from V and 4 bases from J, the gap between germline ends came to 9 bases. From germline, CDR1 is SNHLY and CDR2 FYNNEI.

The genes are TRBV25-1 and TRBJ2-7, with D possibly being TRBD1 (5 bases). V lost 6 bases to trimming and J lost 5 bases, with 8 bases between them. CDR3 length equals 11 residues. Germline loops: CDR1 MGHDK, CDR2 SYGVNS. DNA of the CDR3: TGTGCCAGCAGCAGGGTCCACGAGCAGTACTTC. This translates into CASSRVHEQYF.

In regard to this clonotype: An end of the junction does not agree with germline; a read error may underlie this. DNA of the CDR3: TGTGCCAGCAGCTTAGAGAGCACTAATAATTCGCCCCTCCACTTT. The encoded protein is CASSLESTNNSPLHF. The V and J genes are TRBV7-6 and TRBJ1-6; unclear D gene. CDR1 and CDR2 (germline): SGHVS, FNYEAQ. The CDR3 covers 15 residues.

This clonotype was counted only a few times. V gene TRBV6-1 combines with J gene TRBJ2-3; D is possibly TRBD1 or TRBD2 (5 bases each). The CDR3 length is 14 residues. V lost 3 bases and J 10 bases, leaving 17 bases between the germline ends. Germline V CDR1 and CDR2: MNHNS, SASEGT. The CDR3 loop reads CASSDSGRLGAQYF. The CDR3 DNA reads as TGTGCCAGCAGTGATTCGGGACGGCTAGGGGCGCAGTATTTT.

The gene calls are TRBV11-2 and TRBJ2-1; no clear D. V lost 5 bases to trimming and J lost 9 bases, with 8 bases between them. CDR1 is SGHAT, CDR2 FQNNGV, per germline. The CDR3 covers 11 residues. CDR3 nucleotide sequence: TGTGCCAGCAGCCCGAAGTCTGAGCAGTTCTTC. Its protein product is CASSPKSEQFF.

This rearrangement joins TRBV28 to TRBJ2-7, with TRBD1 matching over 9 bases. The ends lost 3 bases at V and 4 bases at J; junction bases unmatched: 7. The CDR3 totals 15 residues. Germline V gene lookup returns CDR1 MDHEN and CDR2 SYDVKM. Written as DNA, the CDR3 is TGTGCCAGCAGTTTGGGAGGACAGGGGTGGTACGAGCAGTACTTC. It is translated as CASSLGGQGWYEQYF.

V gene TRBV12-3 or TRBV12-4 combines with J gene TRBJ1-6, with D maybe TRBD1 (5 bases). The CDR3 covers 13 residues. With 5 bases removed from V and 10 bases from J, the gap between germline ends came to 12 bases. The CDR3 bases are TGTGCCAGCAGTCGCTCAGGGAGATCACCCCTCCACTTT. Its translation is CASSRSGRSPLHF.

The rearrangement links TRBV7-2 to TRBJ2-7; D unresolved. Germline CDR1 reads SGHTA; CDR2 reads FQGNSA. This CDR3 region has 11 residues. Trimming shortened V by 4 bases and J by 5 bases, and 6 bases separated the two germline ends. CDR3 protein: CASSSANEQYF. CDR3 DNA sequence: TGTGCCAGCAGCTCAGCCAACGAGCAGTACTTC.

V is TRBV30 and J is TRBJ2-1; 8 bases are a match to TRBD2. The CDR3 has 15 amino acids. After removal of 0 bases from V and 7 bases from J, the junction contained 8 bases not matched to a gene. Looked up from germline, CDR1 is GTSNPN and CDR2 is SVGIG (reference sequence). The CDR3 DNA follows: TGTGCCTGGAGTGTCCCCGGGAGGGCCTCGAATGAGCAGTTCTTC. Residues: CAWSVPGRASNEQFF.

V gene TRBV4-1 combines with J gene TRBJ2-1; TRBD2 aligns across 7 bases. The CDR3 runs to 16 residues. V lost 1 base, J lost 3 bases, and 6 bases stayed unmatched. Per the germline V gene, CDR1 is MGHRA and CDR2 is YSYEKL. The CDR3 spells CASSQGPAGIYNEQFF. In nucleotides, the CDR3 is TGCGCCAGCAGCCAAGGTCCAGCGGGGATCTACAATGAGCAGTTCTTC.

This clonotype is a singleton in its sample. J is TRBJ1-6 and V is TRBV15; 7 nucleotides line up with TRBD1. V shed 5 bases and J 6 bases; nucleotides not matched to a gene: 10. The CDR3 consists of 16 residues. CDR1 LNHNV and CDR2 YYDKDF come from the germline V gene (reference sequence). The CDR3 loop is CATSEGVDRSNSPLHF. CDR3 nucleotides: TGTGCCACCAGCGAGGGGGTGGACAGGTCTAATTCACCCCTCCACTTT.

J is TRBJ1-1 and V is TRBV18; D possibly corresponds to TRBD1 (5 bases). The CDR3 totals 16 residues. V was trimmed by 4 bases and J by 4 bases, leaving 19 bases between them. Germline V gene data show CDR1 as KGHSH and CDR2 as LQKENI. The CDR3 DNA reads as TGTGCCAGCTCACTCGGGATGGGGCCGTCTGGCACTGAAGCTTTCTTT. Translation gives CASSLGMGPSGTEAFF.

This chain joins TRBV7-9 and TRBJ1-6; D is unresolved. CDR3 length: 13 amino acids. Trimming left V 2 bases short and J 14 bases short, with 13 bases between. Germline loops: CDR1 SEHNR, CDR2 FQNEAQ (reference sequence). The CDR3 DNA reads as TGTGCCAGCAGCTTATTGGGGATCCTCACCCTCCACTTT. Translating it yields CASSLLGILTLHF.

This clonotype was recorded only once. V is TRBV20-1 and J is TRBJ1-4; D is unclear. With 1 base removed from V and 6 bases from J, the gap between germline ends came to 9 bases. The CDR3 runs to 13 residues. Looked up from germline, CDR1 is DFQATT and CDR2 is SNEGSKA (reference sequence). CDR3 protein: CSARGPLDEKLFF. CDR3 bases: TGCAGTGCTAGAGGTCCGCTAGATGAAAAACTGTTTTTT.

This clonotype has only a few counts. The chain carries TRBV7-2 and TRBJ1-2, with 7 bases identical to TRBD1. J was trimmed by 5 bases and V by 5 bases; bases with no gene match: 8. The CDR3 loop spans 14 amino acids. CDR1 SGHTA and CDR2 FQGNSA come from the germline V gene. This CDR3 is CASSPEGAWYGYTF. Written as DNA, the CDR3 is TGTGCCAGCAGCCCGGAGGGGGCCTGGTATGGCTACACCTTC.

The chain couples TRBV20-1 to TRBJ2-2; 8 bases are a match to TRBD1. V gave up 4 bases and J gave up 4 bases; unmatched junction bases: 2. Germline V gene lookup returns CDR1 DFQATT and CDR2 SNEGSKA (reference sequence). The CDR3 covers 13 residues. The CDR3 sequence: CSAKTGVTGELFF. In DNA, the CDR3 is TGCAGTGCTAAGACAGGGGTCACCGGGGAGCTGTTTTTT.

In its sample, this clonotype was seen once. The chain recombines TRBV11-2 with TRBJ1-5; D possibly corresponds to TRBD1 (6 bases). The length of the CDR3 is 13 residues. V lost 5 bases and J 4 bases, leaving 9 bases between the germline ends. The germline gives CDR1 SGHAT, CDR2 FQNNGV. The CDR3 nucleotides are TGTGCCAGCAGCGGGGGCCCGAATCAGCCCCAGCATTTT. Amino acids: CASSGGPNQPQHF.